This T cell receptor (beta chain) was captured by sequencing in a study of blood T cell repertoires in COVID-19. Study details: Researchers got acute and convalescent COVID-19 samples from the United States, Italy and Spain.

The V segment lost 5 bases and the J segment 0 bases; nucleotides outside the gene matches: 13. The germline CDR1 and CDR2 sequences are SGHTA and FQGNSA. The length of the CDR3 is 17 residues. Libraries were prepared by immunoSEQ multiplex PCR; TCRdb keeps only in-frame clonotypes and omits some of them. The sample contains about 270,000 clones, about 87% of which appear only once. Residents of around 24 US areas, aged about 18 to 95 years, made up the participants. Participants' reported clinical history set cohort assignment. Sequencing was done on a sample of PBMCs or T cells enriched from blood (not recorded which). This receptor was obtained from a woman in her forties or fifties who had recovered from COVID-19. The chain links TRBV7-2 to TRBJ2-7; 7 nucleotides match TRBD2. CDR3 amino acids: CASSPDLGGGSSYEQYF. As DNA, the CDR3 is TGTGCCAGCAGCCCCGATCTTGGCGGGGGTAGCTCCTACGAGCAGTACTTC.